A single sample gave rise to the 2 T cell receptor beta chains below, sequenced in a study of blood T cell repertoires in COVID-19. Only in-frame clones appear in the TCRdb table, and some are missing; sequencing was by immunoSEQ multiplex PCR. The repertoire holds 200,000 to 250,000 clones, with roughly nine tenths as singletons. Sequenced sample: PBMCs or T cells enriched from blood (not recorded which). These receptors all come from a woman between 50 and 59 years old in a cohort exposed to, infected with or recovered from COVID-19 (not recorded which).

This chain links TRBV11-2 with TRBJ1-2, with TRBD1 as a possible D gene (5 bases). V lost 6 bases and J 4 bases, leaving 12 bases between the germline ends. Germline-derived CDR1 and CDR2 are SGHAT and FQNNGV. The CDR3 spans 13 residues. The DNA of the CDR3 is TGTGCCAGCAGACCGACAGTGTCCTATGGCTACACCTTC. It encodes CASRPTVSYGYTF.

The rearrangement links TRBV7-9 to TRBJ1-5, with 7 positions matching TRBD1. The V gene end was trimmed by 4 bases and the J gene end by 5 bases; junction bases not matched to a gene: 2. This CDR3 spans 13 amino acids. CDR1 and CDR2 (germline): SEHNR, FQNEAQ (reference sequence). The CDR3 DNA sequence: TGTGCCAGCAGCTCCCAGGGGGATCAGCCCCAGCATTTT. Translating gives CASSSQGDQPQHF.